This TCR beta chain emerged from a study of blood T cell repertoires in COVID-19. The protocol was immunoSEQ multiplex PCR, while the TCRdb copy is restricted to in-frame clones and leaves out a portion. The data show around 32,000 clones, approximately 95% seen once. The sequence derives from a male donor with active COVID-19. The sequenced sample consisted of peripheral blood.

The CDR3 nucleotides read TGTGCCAGCAGTGATCCCGGACAGGGAAAAACAGATACGCAGTATTTT. Residues: CASSDPGQGKTDTQYF. The V and J genes are TRBV6-1 and TRBJ2-3; 8 positions match TRBD1. The CDR3 loop spans 16 amino acids. V dropped 3 bases and J dropped 3; count of bases not matched to a gene: 8. Germline-derived CDR1 and CDR2 are MNHNS and SASEGT.